One sample yielded the 23 T cell receptor beta chains listed below, sequenced in a study of vaccination effects on CD4 cells after COVID-19. TCRdb's table, derived via immunoSEQ multiplex PCR, lists solely in-frame clones and lacks some. The top ten hold around 5% of the sample, which has 55,000 to 90,000 clones, more than 65% seen once. Viral peptide pools were used in the ViraFEST assay to expand antigen-specific CD4+ T cells, and sequencing came afterward. The culture ran for 9 to 11 days, and then CD4+ T cells were isolated. The person was diagnosed with PCR-confirmed SARS-CoV-2 infection between March and December 2020. Their antigen targets remain unknown. Specimen: CD4+ T cells from PBMCs cultured with HIV peptides, collected before COVID-19 vaccination. Subset described: HIV-1 Nef peptide pool negative control/reference culture. These receptors all come from a human donor who had a prior SARS-CoV-2 infection.

The V call is TRBV5-1, the J call TRBJ2-1; 9 bases align to TRBD2. V dropped 4 bases and J dropped 10; count of bases not matched to a gene: 12. Per germline, CDR1 SGHRS and CDR2 YFSETQ. The CDR3 contains 15 residues. The CDR3 here is CASSPRPGLAFEQFF. The CDR3 DNA reads as TGCGCCAGCAGCCCGCGACCGGGACTAGCATTCGAGCAGTTCTTC.

This rearrangement joins TRBV30 to TRBJ2-4; maybe TRBD1 (5 bases). The CDR3 loop spans 12 amino acids. V was clipped by 1 base and J by 7 bases, with 8 bases between them. Germline V gene lookup returns CDR1 GTSNPN and CDR2 SVGIG (reference sequence). CDR3 loop: CAWSAHRNIQYF. CDR3 bases: TGTGCCTGGAGTGCCCACAGGAACATTCAGTACTTC.

The V and J genes are TRBV5-1 and TRBJ2-7; 7 nucleotides align to TRBD1. After removal of 3 bases from V and 1 base from J, the junction contained 7 bases not matched to a gene. There are 15 residues in the CDR3. From germline, CDR1 is SGHRS and CDR2 YFSETQ. DNA for the CDR3: TGCGCCAGCAGCTGGGGGACAGCAGATTCCTACGAGCAGTACTTC. This codes for CASSWGTADSYEQYF.

This clone was seen a single time. The genes are TRBV18 and TRBJ2-7, with TRBD1 identical over 9 bases. Trimming removed 4 bases from V and 6 bases from J; junction bases left unmatched: 13. The CDR3 contains 16 residues. Germline-derived CDR1 and CDR2 are KGHSH and LQKENI. The CDR3 nucleotides read TGTGCCAGCTCACTCCTAGGGGGGACAGGGTCCCGCGAGCAGTACTTC. Encoded protein: CASSLLGGTGSREQYF.

The chain joins TRBV5-4 to TRBJ2-7; TRBD2 aligns across 10 bases. The V and J ends lost 2 bases and 0 bases, in that order; junction bases with no gene match: 2. Germline loops: CDR1 SGHNT, CDR2 YYREEE (reference sequence). CDR3 size: 15 residues. The CDR3 spells CASSFLAGDSYEQYF. CDR3 bases: TGTGCCAGCAGCTTTCTAGCGGGGGACTCCTACGAGCAGTACTTC.

This chain connects TRBV29-1 to TRBJ1-1, with D perhaps TRBD1 (5 bases). CDR1 is SQVTM and CDR2 is ANQGSEA in the germline V gene. Between the trimmed V and J ends, which lost 4 bases and 0 bases, there was a span of 6 bases. CDR3 length equals 12 residues. CDR3 sequence (DNA): TGCAGCGTTGGGGGGATGAACACTGAAGCTTTCTTT. Translation gives CSVGGMNTEAFF.

The chain couples TRBV19 to TRBJ2-1; TRBD1 matches 8 bases. CDR3 length: 17 residues. Germline V gene data show CDR1 as LNHDA and CDR2 as SQIVND (reference sequence). The V gene end was trimmed by 5 bases and the J gene end by 5 bases; junction bases not matched to a gene: 14. The CDR3, as DNA: TGTGCCAGTAGTCAGGGACAGGTAGTTTTCCAAAACAATGAGCAGTTCTTC. This codes for CASSQGQVVFQNNEQFF. Looking up the rest from reference TRBV19 and TRBJ2-1 gives the full variable domain: DGGITQSPKYLFRKEGQNVTLSCEQNLNHDAMYWYRQDPGQGLRLIYYSQIVNDFQKGDIAEGYSVSREKKESFPLTVTSAQKNPTAFYLCASSQGQVVFQNNEQFFGPGTRLTVL.

The rearrangement joins TRBV10-3 to TRBJ2-7; tentatively, D is TRBD1 (5 bases). Germline V gives CDR1 ENHRY, CDR2 SYGVKD. V lost 5 bases and J lost 3, with 14 bases in between. The CDR3 sequence is 14 residues long. CDR3 protein: CAISNPRDSYEQYF. The DNA for the CDR3 is TGTGCCATCAGTAATCCCCGAGACAGCTACGAGCAGTACTTC.

V and J are TRBV6-2 or TRBV6-3 and TRBJ1-5; TRBD1 is a possible D gene (5 bases). The CDR3 is made up of 16 amino acids. Germline CDR1 and CDR2: MNHEY and SVGEGT. V was clipped by 5 bases and J by 4 bases, with 18 bases between them. CDR3 in DNA: TGTGCCAGCAGTATCCGCCCGGGACTGAAAAATCAGCCCCAGCATTTT. As protein: CASSIRPGLKNQPQHF.

In its sample, this clone was seen a few times. The chain employs TRBV7-9 and TRBJ2-3, with TRBD2 identical over 11 bases. CDR3 size: 16 residues. The trim removed 4 bases at V and 0 bases at J, leaving 3 bases unmatched. Germline V gives CDR1 SEHNR, CDR2 FQNEAQ (reference sequence). This CDR3 reads CASSSGLAASTDTQYF. The CDR3 DNA reads TGTGCCAGCAGCTCGGGACTAGCGGCTAGCACAGATACGCAGTATTTT.

The gene calls are TRBV7-3 and TRBJ2-3; the match to TRBD2 covers 9 bases. With 2 bases clipped from V and 9 bases from J, the junction kept 9 bases outside the gene matches. Germline V gene data show CDR1 as SGHTA and CDR2 as FQGTGA. The CDR3 spans 15 residues. The CDR3 reads CASSLVPGLARTQYF. The CDR3 region has the DNA TGTGCCAGCAGCTTAGTCCCTGGACTAGCGAGAACGCAGTATTTT.

The genes are TRBV7-9 and TRBJ2-3, with 9 bases identical to TRBD2. The CDR3 loop spans 19 amino acids. CDR1 is SEHNR, CDR2 FQNEAQ, per germline (reference sequence). Trimming took 5 bases from V and 3 from J; bases not matched to a gene: 18. This CDR3 is CASSQRPFGSGSTTDTQYF. DNA of the CDR3: TGTGCCAGCAGCCAACGCCCGTTTGGTAGCGGGAGTACTACAGATACGCAGTATTTT.

This chain uses TRBV2 with TRBJ1-5; no definite D call. Trimming left V 4 bases short and J 7 bases short, with 17 bases between. The germline CDR1 and CDR2 sequences are SNHLY and FYNNEI. The CDR3 contains 15 residues. The CDR3 is CASSGGGLGSQPQHF. CDR3 nucleotide sequence: TGTGCCAGCAGTGGAGGAGGATTGGGGAGCCAGCCCCAGCATTTT.

The CDR3 is CASSYSPSYNSPLHF. The CDR3 DNA is TGTGCCAGCAGTTACTCGCCATCCTATAATTCACCCCTCCACTTT. The V gene is TRBV6-5, the J gene TRBJ1-6, with unresolved D. The germline CDR1 and CDR2 sequences are MNHEY and SVGAGI. Trimming took off 0 bases at V and 1 base at J, with 4 bases between the two ends. The CDR3 is 15 amino acids.

This chain connects TRBV9 to TRBJ2-5; D gene ambiguous. The V gene lost 4 bases and the J gene lost 5 bases, with 18 bases spanning the gap. Germline CDR1 and CDR2: SGDLS and YYNGEE. The CDR3 extends over 15 amino acids. The CDR3 protein is CASSPPRGTGETQYF. The CDR3 bases are TGTGCCAGCAGCCCCCCCCGCGGAACCGGGGAGACCCAGTACTTC.

CDR3 coding DNA: TGCGCCAGCAGCCAAGGAACAGGGACCCCAAGGTCAAGCACTGAAGCTTTCTTT. It yields the protein CASSQGTGTPRSSTEAFF. This chain links TRBV4-1 with TRBJ1-1, with TRBD1 as a possible D gene (6 bases). The CDR3 has 18 residues. Germline values: CDR1 MGHRA, CDR2 YSYEKL. The V and J ends lost 1 base and 4 bases respectively, with 22 bases between them.

J is TRBJ2-1 and V is TRBV2; D gene uncertain. Trimming removed 8 bases from V and 5 bases from J, with 4 bases in between. The CDR3 is made up of 10 amino acids. From germline, CDR1 is SNHLY and CDR2 FYNNEI. CDR3 residues: CASGNNEQFF. The CDR3, as DNA: TGTGCCAGCGGCAACAATGAGCAGTTCTTC.

The chain has TRBV27 and TRBJ2-4, with 8 bases matching TRBD1. The CDR3 loop spans 16 amino acids. The germline CDR1 and CDR2 sequences are MNHEY and SMNVEV (reference sequence). The V segment lost 5 bases and the J segment 4 bases; nucleotides outside the gene matches: 10. CDR3 DNA sequence: TGTGCCAGCAGTCCCCTTTTTCGGGACAGGAAAAACATTCAGTACTTC. This gives the protein CASSPLFRDRKNIQYF.

A few counts support this clone. The chain is built from TRBV24-1 and TRBJ2-7; TRBD2 aligns across 10 bases. Trimming at V came to 3 bases and at J to 7 bases, leaving 8 bases not matched to a gene. CDR3 length: 15 amino acids. Germline CDR1 and CDR2: KGHDR and SFDVKD. The CDR3 protein is CATSDPRLAGEEQYF. CDR3 DNA sequence: TGTGCCACCAGTGATCCGCGTCTAGCGGGAGAAGAGCAGTACTTC.

This clone has only a few counts. J is TRBJ2-3 and V is TRBV9, with D uncertain. V shed 0 bases and J shed 2 bases, with 7 bases lying between them. This CDR3 is built from 14 residues. CDR1 and CDR2 (germline): SGDLS, YYNGEE. The CDR3 reads CASSVAANTDTQYF. The CDR3 region has the DNA TGTGCCAGCAGCGTAGCGGCAAACACAGATACGCAGTATTTT.

The rearrangement joins TRBV6-5 to TRBJ2-2; TRBD2 aligns across 8 bases. CDR3 length equals 14 residues. V lost 6 bases, J lost 5 bases, and 5 bases stayed unmatched. From germline, CDR1 is MNHEY and CDR2 SVGAGI. This CDR3 reads CASSLRGGTGELFF. As DNA, the CDR3 is TGTGCCAGCAGCCTCCGGGGGGGTACCGGGGAGCTGTTTTTT.

The rearrangement links TRBV2 to TRBJ1-2, with 9 bases fitting TRBD1. The V gene end was trimmed by 7 bases and the J gene end by 4 bases; junction bases not matched to a gene: 10. CDR3 length: 15 residues. Germline loops: CDR1 SNHLY, CDR2 FYNNEI. DNA for the CDR3: TGTGCCAGCACCAAAGGACAGGGGATTTTCTATGGCTACACCTTC. This gives the protein CASTKGQGIFYGYTF. The complete variable domain, with remaining parts taken from reference TRBV2 and TRBJ1-2, reads EPEVTQTPSHQVTQMGQEVILRCVPISNHLYFYWYRQILGQKVEFLVSFYNNEISEKSEIFDDQFSVERPDGSNFTLKIRSTKLEDSAMYFCASTKGQGIFYGYTFGSGTRLTVV.

This clone has a single count. The chain joins TRBV12-3 or TRBV12-4 to TRBJ1-2, with D uncertain. V was shortened by 7 bases and J by 4 bases, with 10 bases between the two germline ends. The CDR3 runs 12 residues. The CDR3 loop reads CASNIHGYGYTF. In DNA, the CDR3 is TGTGCCAGCAACATTCACGGCTATGGCTACACCTTC.